Sequencing of this T cell receptor beta chain was carried out in a study of PD-1 blockade in classical Hodgkin lymphoma. Study-wide findings and caveats: No one has yet defined what causes the repertoire differences, which may be disease activity or prior therapy.

The patients all showed relapse after autologous stem cell transplantation, while their brentuximab vedotin exposure varied. TCRdb keeps only in-frame clones here, not all; method: immunoSEQ multiplex PCR. The sample shows fewer than 25,000 clones, around 67% of them seen only once. Of note for this clone: Its specificity is unknown.

The clonotype comes from a human donor with classical Hodgkin lymphoma. This specimen consisted of peripheral blood mononuclear cells (PBMCs), obtained before the second cycle of nivolumab.

The CDR3 spells CASSRTVPNTGELFF. The CDR3 DNA sequence: TGTGCCAGCAGCAGGACAGTTCCGAACACCGGGGAGCTGTTTTTT. The chain carries TRBV21-1 and TRBJ2-2; the listed D gene, TRBD1, was not tested against the DNA. TRBV21-1 is termed a pseudogene. This CDR3 region has 15 residues.